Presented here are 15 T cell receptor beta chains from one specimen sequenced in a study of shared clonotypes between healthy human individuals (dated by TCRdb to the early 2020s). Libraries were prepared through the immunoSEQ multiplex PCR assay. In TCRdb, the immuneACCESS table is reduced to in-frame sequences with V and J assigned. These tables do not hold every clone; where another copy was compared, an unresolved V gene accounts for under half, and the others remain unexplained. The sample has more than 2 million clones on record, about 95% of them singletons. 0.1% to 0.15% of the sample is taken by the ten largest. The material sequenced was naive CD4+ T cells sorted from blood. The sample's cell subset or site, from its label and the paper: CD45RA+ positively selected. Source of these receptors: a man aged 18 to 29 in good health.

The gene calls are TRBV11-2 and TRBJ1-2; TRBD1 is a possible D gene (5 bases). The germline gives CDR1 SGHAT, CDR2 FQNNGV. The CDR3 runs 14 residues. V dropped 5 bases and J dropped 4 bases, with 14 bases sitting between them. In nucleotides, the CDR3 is TGTGCCAGCAGCCCGGACAAAGTAAGCTATGGCTACACCTTC. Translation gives CASSPDKVSYGYTF. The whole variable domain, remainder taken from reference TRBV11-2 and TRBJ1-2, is EAGVAQSPRYKIIEKRQSVAFWCNPISGHATLYWYQQILGQGPKLLIQFQNNGVVDDSQLPKDRFSAERLKGVDSTLKIQPAKLEDSAVYLCASSPDKVSYGYTFGSGTRLTVV.

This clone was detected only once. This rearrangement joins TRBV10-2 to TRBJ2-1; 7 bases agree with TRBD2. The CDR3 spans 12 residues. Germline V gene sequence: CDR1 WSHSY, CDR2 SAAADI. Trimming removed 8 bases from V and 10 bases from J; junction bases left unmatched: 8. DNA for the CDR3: TGCGCCAGCCGAGCGGGGCAAAACGAGCAGTTCTTC. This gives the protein CASRAGQNEQFF.

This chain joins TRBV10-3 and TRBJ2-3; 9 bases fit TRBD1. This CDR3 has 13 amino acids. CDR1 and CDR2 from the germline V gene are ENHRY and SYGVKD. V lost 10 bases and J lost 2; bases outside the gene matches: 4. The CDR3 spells CATRDRVTDTQYF. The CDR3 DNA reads TGTGCCACCCGGGACAGGGTCACAGATACGCAGTATTTT.

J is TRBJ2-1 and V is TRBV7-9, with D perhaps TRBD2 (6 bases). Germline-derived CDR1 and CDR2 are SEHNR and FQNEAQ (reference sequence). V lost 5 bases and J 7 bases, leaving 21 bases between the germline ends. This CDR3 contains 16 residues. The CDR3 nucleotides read TGTGCCAGCAGCAGAAATCCGGGACTGCAGAAAAATGAGCAGTTCTTC. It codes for CASSRNPGLQKNEQFF.

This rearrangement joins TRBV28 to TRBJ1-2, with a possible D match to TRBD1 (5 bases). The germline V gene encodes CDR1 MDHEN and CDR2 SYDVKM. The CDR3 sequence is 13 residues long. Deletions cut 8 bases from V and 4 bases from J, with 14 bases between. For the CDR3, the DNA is TGTGCCAGCCGACTTCGACAGCTCTATGGCTACACCTTC. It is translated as CASRLRQLYGYTF.

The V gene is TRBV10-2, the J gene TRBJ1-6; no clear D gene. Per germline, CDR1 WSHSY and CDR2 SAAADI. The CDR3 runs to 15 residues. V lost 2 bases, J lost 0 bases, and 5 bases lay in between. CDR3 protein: CASSEADSYNSPLHF. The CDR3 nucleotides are TGCGCCAGCAGTGAGGCGGACTCCTATAATTCACCCCTCCACTTT.

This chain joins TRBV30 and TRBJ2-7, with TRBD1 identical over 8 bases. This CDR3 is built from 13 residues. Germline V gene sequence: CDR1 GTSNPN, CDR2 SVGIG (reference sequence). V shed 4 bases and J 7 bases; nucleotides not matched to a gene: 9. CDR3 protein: CAWTDRGPWEQYF. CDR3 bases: TGTGCCTGGACCGACAGGGGACCGTGGGAGCAGTACTTC.

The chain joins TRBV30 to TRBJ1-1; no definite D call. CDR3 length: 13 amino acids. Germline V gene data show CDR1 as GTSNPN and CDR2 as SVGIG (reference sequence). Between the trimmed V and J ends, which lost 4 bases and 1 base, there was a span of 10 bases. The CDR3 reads CAWKQKGNTEAFF. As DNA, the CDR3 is TGTGCCTGGAAACAAAAGGGGAACACTGAAGCTTTCTTT.

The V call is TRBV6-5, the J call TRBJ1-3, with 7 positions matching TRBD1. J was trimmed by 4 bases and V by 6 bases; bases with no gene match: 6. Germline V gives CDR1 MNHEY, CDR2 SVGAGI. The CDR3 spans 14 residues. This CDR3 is CASRPQGSGNTIYF. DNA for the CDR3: TGTGCCAGCAGACCACAGGGGTCCGGAAACACCATATATTTT.

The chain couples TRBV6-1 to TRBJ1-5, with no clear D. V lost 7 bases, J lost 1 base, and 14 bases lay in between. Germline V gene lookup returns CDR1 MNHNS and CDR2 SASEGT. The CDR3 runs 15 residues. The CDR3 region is CASTPWGSSNQPQHF. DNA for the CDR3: TGTGCCAGCACCCCTTGGGGTTCGAGCAATCAGCCCCAGCATTTT.

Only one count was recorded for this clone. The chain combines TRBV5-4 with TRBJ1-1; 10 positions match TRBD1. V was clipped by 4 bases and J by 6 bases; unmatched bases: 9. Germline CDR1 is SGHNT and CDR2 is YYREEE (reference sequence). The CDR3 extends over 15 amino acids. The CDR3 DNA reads TGTGCCAGCAGCCTATTCGACAGGGGGCGCGCTGAAGCTTTCTTT. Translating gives CASSLFDRGRAEAFF.

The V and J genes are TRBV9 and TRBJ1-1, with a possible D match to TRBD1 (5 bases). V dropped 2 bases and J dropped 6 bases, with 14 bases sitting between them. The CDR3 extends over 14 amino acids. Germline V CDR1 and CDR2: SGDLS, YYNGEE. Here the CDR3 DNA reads TGTGCCAGCAGCGTCTTGGGGGGATCCCCTGAAGCTTTCTTT. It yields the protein CASSVLGGSPEAFF. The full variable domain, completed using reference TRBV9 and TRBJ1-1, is DSGVTQTPKHLITATGQRVTLRCSPRSGDLSVYWYQQSLDQGLQFLIQYYNGEERAKGNILERFSAQQFPDLHSELNLSSLELGDSALYFCASSVLGGSPEAFFGQGTRLTVV.

CDR3 region: CASSSNVGQPQHF. In nucleotides, the CDR3 is TGTGCCAGCAGCTCCAACGTGGGTCAGCCCCAGCATTTT. The chain links TRBV7-9 to TRBJ1-5; D gene uncertain. Germline loops: CDR1 SEHNR, CDR2 FQNEAQ (reference sequence). V gave up 4 bases and J gave up 6 bases, with 10 bases separating them. The CDR3 consists of 13 residues.

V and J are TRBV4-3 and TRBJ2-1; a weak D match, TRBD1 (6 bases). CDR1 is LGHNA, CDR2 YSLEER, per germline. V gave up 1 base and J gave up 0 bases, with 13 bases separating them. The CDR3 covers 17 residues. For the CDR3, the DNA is TGCGCCAGCAGCCAAGGGACAGACCGGTACTCCTACAATGAGCAGTTCTTC. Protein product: CASSQGTDRYSYNEQFF.

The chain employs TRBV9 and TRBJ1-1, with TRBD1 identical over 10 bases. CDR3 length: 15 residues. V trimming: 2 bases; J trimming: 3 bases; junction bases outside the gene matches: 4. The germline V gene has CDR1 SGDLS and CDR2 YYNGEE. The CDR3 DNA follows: TGTGCCAGCAGCGTGGGACAGGGGCTGGACACTGAAGCTTTCTTT. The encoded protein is CASSVGQGLDTEAFF.